This section outlines one TCR beta chain sequence together with its context. Profiling relied on immunoSEQ multiplex PCR, and the TCRdb table lists in-frame clones only, not all of them. The sample contains approximately 90,000 clones, roughly 84% of which appear only once. This entry is derived from a study of control samples from healthy donors and cancer patients. Trimming took off 4 bases at V and 6 bases at J, with 23 bases between the two ends. The CDR3 sequence is 17 residues long. Germline values: CDR1 SGHDN, CDR2 FVKESK. J is TRBJ2-3 and V is TRBV14; a possible D gene is TRBD1 (6 bases). The clonotype comes from an older man with lung cancer. The sequenced material came from PBMCs. The CDR3 sequence is CASSPEPGDPLRDTQYF. The CDR3 region has the DNA TGTGCCAGCAGCCCAGAGCCAGGGGACCCTCTCCGGGATACGCAGTATTTT.